This T cell receptor beta chain was obtained from a study of blood T cell repertoires in COVID-19. Overall study: Acute and convalescent COVID-19 samples came from the United States, Italy and Spain. T cells, B-cell-depleted T cells, or PBMCs supplied cDNA or gDNA.

The CDR3 totals 12 residues. Germline-derived CDR1 and CDR2 are SGHRS and YFSETQ. V lost 4 bases and J 4 bases, leaving 5 bases between the germline ends. Under the authors' procedure: The authors estimated nucleated cell counts from reference gene primer amplification. The assay was immunoSEQ multiplex PCR, and TCRdb's table has in-frame clones only and misses some. V and J calls plus clone size are reproduced from that table; the DNA served to infer D and trimming. In the table there are approximately 230,000 clones, around 82% of which are singletons. The rearrangement joins TRBV5-1 to TRBJ2-2; no clear D. The receptor's source is a woman aged 80 or over with active or convalescent COVID-19. Sequenced input: peripheral blood. The CDR3 bases are TGCGCCAGCAGCCCCCTCACCGGGGAGCTGTTTTTT. Its translation: CASSPLTGELFF.